This T cell receptor (beta chain) is drawn from a study of tumor and adjacent non-tumor tissue in lung cancer. Across the whole study: Patients comprised 12 adenocarcinoma, a couple of squamous cell carcinoma and 1 small cell lung cancer. Stage I to III disease affected roughly ten men and roughly five women aged roughly 31 to 76.

Germline CDR1 is SGHAT and CDR2 is FQNNGV. The CDR3 runs 14 residues. Trimming removed 5 bases at V and 5 bases at J, with 16 bases between. This clonotype occurred many times. Antigen unknown. Three rounds of nested PCR, following a modified ARM-PCR protocol, produced the TCRbeta library. TCRdb recomputed calls from the multiplex PCR reads with MiXCR, one row per CDR3 protein. This table has about 85,000 distinct CDR3 sequences, around 59% appearing once. No cell sorting was done before RNA was extracted from the tissue. Findings of the study overall: Top 100 clones took a larger repertoire share in normal lung. Shorter survival was associated with higher TCR diversity in tumors.

The source is a man between 65 and 79 years old with non-small cell lung cancer. Input material: lung tumor tissue. The chain is built from TRBV11-2 and TRBJ2-7; D gene ambiguous. The CDR3 protein is CASSPVAGRDEQYF. CDR3 coding DNA: TGTGCCAGCAGCCCAGTGGCAGGACGCGACGAGCAGTACTTC.